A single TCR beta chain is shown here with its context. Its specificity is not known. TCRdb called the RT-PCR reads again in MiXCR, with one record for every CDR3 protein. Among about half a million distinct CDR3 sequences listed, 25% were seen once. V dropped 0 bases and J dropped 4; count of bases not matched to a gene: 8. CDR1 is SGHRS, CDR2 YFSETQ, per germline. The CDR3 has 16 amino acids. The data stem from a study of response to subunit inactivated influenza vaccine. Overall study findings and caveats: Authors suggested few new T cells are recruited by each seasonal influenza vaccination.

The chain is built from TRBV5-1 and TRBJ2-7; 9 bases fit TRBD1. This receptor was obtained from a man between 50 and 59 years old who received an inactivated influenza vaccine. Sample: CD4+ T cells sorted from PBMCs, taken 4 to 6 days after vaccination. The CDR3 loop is CASSLAPGQGAYEQYF. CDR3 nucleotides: TGCGCCAGCAGCTTGGCACCGGGACAGGGAGCATACGAGCAGTACTTC.